This T cell receptor beta chain is drawn from a study of OX40 agonist ivuxolimab in advanced cancers. Study-wide background: Participants, 82.7% male, averaged roughly 55 years of age, ranging from 23 to 79. Study observations and caveats: Expanded clones belonging to CD8+ T cells outnumbered, on average, those of CD4+. CD4+ and CD8+ blood T cells expanded clonally by week 6 at 0.1 to 3.0 mg/kg. Near-lowest levels of clonal expansion characterized partial responders at 0.1-3.0 mg/kg.

The assay was immunoSEQ multiplex PCR, and TCRdb's table has in-frame clones only and misses some. The table includes just under 65,000 clones, about four fifths detected once. V was trimmed by 2 bases and J by 0 bases, leaving 11 bases between them. The CDR3 extends over 15 amino acids. In germline, CDR1 is GTSNPN, CDR2 SVGIG (reference sequence). Of note for this clone: Its antigen is not identified.

This clonotype originated in an adult with an advanced solid tumor such as melanoma, head and neck, liver or kidney cancer. The chain links TRBV30 to TRBJ1-3, with no clear D. The source was CD4+ or CD8+ T cells sorted from blood, collected in a trial of the OX40 agonist ivuxolimab. The CDR3 sequence is CAWSRGTDSGNTIYF. The CDR3 DNA reads TGTGCCTGGAGTCGGGGTACGGACTCTGGAAACACCATATATTTT.